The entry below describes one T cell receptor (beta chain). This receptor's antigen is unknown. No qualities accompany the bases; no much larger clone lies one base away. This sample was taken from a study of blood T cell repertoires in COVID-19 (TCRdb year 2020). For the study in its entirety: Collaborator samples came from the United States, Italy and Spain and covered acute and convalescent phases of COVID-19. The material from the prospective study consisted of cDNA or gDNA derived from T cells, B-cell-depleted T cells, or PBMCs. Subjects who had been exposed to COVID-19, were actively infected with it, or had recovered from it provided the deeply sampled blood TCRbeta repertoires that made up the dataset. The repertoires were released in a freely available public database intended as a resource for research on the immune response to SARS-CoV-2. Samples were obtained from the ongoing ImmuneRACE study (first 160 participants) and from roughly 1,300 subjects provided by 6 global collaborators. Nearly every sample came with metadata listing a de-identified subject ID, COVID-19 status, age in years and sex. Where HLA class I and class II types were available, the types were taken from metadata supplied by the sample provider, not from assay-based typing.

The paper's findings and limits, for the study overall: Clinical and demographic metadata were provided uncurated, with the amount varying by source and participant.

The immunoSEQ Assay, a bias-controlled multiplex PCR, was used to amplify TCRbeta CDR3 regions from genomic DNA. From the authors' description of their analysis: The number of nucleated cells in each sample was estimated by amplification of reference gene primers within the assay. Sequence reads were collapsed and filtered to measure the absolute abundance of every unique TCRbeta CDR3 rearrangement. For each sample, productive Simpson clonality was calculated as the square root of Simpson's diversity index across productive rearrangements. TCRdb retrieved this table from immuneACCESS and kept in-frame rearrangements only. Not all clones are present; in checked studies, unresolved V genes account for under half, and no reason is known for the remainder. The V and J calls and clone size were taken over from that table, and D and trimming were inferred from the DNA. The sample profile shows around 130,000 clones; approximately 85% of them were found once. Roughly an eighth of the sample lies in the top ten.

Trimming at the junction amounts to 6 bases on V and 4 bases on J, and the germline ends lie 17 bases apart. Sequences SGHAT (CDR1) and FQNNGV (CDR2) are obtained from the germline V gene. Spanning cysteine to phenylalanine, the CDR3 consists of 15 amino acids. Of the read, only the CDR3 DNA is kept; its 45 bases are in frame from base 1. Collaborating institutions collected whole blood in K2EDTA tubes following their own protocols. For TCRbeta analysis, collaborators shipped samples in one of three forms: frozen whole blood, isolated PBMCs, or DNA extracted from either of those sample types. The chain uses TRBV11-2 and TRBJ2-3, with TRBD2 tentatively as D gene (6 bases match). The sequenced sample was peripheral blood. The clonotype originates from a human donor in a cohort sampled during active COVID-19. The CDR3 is CASRKGAGRADTQYF. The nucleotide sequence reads TGTGCCAGCAGAAAAGGCGCGGGGAGAGCAGATACGCAGTATTTT.